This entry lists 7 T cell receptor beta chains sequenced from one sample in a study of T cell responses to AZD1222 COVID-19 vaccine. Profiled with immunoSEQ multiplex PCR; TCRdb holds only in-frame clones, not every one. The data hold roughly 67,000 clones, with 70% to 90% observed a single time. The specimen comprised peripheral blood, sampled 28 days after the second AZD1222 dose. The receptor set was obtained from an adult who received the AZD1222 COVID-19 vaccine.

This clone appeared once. The CDR3 DNA sequence: TGTGCCAGCAGGGAGACAGGGACCTACGAGCAGTACTTC. As protein: CASRETGTYEQYF. The chain has TRBV12-3 or TRBV12-4 and TRBJ2-7, with 7 bases lining up with TRBD1. The CDR3 has 13 residues. V was pared by 6 bases and J by 2 bases, with 4 bases of the junction left unmatched.

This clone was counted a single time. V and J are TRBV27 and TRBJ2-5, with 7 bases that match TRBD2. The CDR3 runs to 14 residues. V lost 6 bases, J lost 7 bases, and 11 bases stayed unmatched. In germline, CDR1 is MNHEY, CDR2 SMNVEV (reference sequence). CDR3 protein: CASRPSGQAGTQYF. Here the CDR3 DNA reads TGTGCCAGCAGGCCTAGCGGCCAGGCCGGGACCCAGTACTTC.

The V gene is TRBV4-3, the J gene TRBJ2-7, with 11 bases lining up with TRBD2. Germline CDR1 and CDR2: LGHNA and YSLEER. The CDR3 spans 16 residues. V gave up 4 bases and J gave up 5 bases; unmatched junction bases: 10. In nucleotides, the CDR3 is TGCGCCAGCAGCCGTGGATCTATAGCGGGAGGGAACGAGCAGTACTTC. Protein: CASSRGSIAGGNEQYF.

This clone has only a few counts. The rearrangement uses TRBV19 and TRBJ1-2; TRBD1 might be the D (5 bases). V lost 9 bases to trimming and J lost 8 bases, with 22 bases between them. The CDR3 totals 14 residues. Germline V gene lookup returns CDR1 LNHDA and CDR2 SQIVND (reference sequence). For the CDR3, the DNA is TGTGCCAGCAATCCCGCGACAGCCCCTTGGGGCTACACCTTC. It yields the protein CASNPATAPWGYTF.

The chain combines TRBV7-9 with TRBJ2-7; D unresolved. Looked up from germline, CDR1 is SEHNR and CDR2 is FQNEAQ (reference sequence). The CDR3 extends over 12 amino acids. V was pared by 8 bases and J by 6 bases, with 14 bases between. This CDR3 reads CASLSTGPEQYF. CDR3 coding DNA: TGTGCCAGCCTTTCTACGGGTCCCGAGCAGTACTTC.

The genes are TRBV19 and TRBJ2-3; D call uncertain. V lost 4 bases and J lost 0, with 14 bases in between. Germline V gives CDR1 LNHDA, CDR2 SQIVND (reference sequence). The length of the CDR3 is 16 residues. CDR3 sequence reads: CASSKVADASTDTQYF. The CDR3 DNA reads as TGTGCCAGTAGTAAAGTAGCTGACGCTAGCACAGATACGCAGTATTTT. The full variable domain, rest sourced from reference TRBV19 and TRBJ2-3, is DGGITQSPKYLFRKEGQNVTLSCEQNLNHDAMYWYRQDPGQGLRLIYYSQIVNDFQKGDIAEGYSVSREKKESFPLTVTSAQKNPTAFYLCASSKVADASTDTQYFGPGTRLTVL.

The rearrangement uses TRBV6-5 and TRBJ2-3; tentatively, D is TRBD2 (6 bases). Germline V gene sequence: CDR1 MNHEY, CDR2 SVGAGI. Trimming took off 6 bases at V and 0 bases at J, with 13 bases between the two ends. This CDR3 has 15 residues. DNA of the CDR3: TGTGCCAGCAGGAGGGTAGCGGTTAGCACAGATACGCAGTATTTT. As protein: CASRRVAVSTDTQYF.